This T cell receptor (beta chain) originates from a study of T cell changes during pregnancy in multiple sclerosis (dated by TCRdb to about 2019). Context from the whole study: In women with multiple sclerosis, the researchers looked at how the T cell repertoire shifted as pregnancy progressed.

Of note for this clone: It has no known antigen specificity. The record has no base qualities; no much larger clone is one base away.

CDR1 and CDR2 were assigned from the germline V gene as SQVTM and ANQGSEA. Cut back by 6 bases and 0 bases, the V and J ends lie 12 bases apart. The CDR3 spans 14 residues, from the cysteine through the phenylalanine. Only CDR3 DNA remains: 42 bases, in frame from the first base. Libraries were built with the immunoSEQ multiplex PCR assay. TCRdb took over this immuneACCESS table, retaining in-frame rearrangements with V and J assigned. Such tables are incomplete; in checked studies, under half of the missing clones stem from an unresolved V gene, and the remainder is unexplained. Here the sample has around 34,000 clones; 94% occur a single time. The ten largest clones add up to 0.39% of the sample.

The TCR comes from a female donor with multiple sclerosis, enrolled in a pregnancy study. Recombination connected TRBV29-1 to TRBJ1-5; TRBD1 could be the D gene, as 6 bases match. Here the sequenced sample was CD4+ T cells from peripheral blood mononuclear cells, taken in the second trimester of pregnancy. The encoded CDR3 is CSVADRNSNQPQHF. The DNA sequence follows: TGCAGCGTCGCCGACAGGAATAGCAATCAGCCCCAGCATTTT.